This T cell receptor beta chain was recorded in a study of graft-versus-host responses after intestinal transplantation. Measured with immunoSEQ multiplex PCR; TCRdb has only the in-frame clones, and not every one. Altogether 70,000 to 95,000 clones are present, 90% to 95% being singletons, with the ten largest covering approximately 1.1%. For this clone: Its antigen is not identified.

V shed 6 bases and J shed 1 base, with 16 bases lying between them. Germline V gene lookup returns CDR1 MDHEN and CDR2 SYDVKM. This CDR3 has 16 amino acids. This sequence originates from a human donor who was the organ donor for an intestinal transplant. The J gene is TRBJ2-1, the V gene TRBV28; D might be TRBD2 (6 bases). The sequenced sample was unstimulated CD8+ T cells sorted from spleen or lymph node cells, obtained before transplant. The chain's CDR3 is CASSPTSPPSYNEQFF. CDR3 DNA: TGTGCCAGCAGCCCCACTAGCCCTCCTTCCTACAATGAGCAGTTCTTC.